This TCR beta chain was obtained from a study of blood T cells in healthy people across ages. Study observations and caveats: Long-lived donors had more naive CD4+ cells and higher diversity than aged donors. Age showed a roughly linear inverse relationship with TCR beta diversity per million T cells.

Germline V gene data show CDR1 as MDHEN and CDR2 as SYDVKM. The CDR3 length is 17 residues. With regard to this clonotype: The antigen is unknown.

Then a second PCR, running about 7 to 11 cycles, was carried out with a sample-barcoded 5' primer and a J-beta primer mix. TCRdb processed the 5' RACE reads anew with MiXCR; each CDR3 protein has one entry. Among 380,000 or so distinct CDR3 sequences listed, approximately 52% were seen once. This chain joins TRBV28 and TRBJ2-5; 8 bases are shared with TRBD2. The end of the DNA aligns better with TRBJ2-7, so the J call may be wrong. The TCR originated in a man aged 55 to 70 in good health. Sequencing was done on a sample of blood. The CDR3: CASSPGTRSLLTYEQYF. CDR3 coding DNA: TGTGCCAGCAGCCCCGGGACTAGGTCCCTTTTAACCTACGAGCAGTACTTC.